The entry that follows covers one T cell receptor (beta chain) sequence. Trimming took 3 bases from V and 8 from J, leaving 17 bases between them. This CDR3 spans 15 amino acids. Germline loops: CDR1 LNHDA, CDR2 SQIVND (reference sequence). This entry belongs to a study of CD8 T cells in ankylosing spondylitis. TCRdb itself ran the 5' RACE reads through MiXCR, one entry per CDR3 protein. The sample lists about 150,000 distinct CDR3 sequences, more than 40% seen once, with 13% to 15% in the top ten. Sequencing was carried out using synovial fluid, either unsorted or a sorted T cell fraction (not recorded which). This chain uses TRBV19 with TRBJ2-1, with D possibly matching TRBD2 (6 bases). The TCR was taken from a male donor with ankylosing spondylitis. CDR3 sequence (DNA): TGTGCCAGTAGTATTAGCGGAAACCTAGGGCATGAGCAGTTCTTC. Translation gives CASSISGNLGHEQFF.